This T cell receptor (beta chain) was recorded in a study of blood T cell repertoires in COVID-19. The wider study: Sources were T cells, B-cell-depleted T cells, or PBMCs; the material itself was cDNA or gDNA.

Source study methods: Estimates of nucleated cell counts were drawn from the amplification of reference gene primers. Profiled with immunoSEQ multiplex PCR; TCRdb holds only in-frame clones, not every one. V and J calls and clone size are copied from that table; D and trimming were computed from the DNA. This table has around 210,000 clones, more than 70% appearing once. V shed 4 bases, J shed 0 bases, and the junction held 6 bases outside the gene matches. Per germline, CDR1 MRHNA and CDR2 SNTAGT. This CDR3 spans 16 amino acids. Sequencing was done on a sample of PBMCs or T cells enriched from blood (not recorded which). The rearrangement joins TRBV6-4 to TRBJ2-3; 8 positions agree with TRBD2. The origin of this receptor is a woman in her late teens or twenties who had recovered from COVID-19. In DNA, the CDR3 is TGTGCCAGCAGTGCCGGCGGCGGGGGGAGCACAGATACGCAGTATTTT. This gives the protein CASSAGGGGSTDTQYF.